These T cell receptor beta chains were read from a single sample in a study of early T cells in non-severe SARS-CoV-2 infection. Each CDR3 protein gets one entry after TCRdb re-called the 5' RACE reads with MiXCR. The data contain 98,000 or so distinct CDR3 sequences, 12% of them singletons. The sequenced material came from whole blood. The receptors here all came from an adult who was a healthcare worker with PCR-confirmed SARS-CoV-2 infection or an uninfected control (not recorded which). Both conserved end residues are part of each CDR3. D genes are given only for firm matches. Rows give clone size only sometimes, using once, few, many, or a class for an expanded clone.

v_call: TRBV6-5
j_call: TRBJ2-7
clone_size: many
d_call: .
cdr3_nt: TGTGCCAGCAGTTACTCACACACCTCCTACGAGCAGTACTTC
cdr3_aa: CASSYSHTSYEQYF

v_call: TRBV5-4
j_call: TRBJ1-2
clone_size: few
d_call: TRBD1
cdr3_nt: TGTGCCAGCAGCTTGCGTGACAGGGATATCTATGGCTACACCTTC
cdr3_aa: CASSLRDRDIYGYTF

v_call: TRBV24-1
j_call: TRBJ2-1
clone_size: .
d_call: .
cdr3_nt: TGTGCCACCAGTGATCCGCGACAGGCGGGAGATTACAATGAGCAGTTCTTC
cdr3_aa: CATSDPRQAGDYNEQFF

v_call: TRBV7-6
j_call: TRBJ1-1
clone_size: many
d_call: .
cdr3_nt: TGTGCCAGCAGCTTAGCGACAGCGAACACTGAAGCTTTCTTT
cdr3_aa: CASSLATANTEAFF

v_call: TRBV18
j_call: TRBJ2-7
clone_size: many
d_call: TRBD2
cdr3_nt: TGTGCCAGCTCACCACCTAGCGGGAGATCCTACGAGCAGTACTTC
cdr3_aa: CASSPPSGRSYEQYF

v_call: TRBV6-1
j_call: TRBJ1-1
clone_size: many
d_call: .
cdr3_nt: TGTGCCAGCAGTGTCAGGGGTCTGAACACTGAAGCTTTCTTT
cdr3_aa: CASSVRGLNTEAFF

v_call: TRBV7-6
j_call: TRBJ2-2
clone_size: many
d_call: .
cdr3_nt: TGTGCCAGCAGCTTTTCAGCGGGGGAGCTGTTTTTT
cdr3_aa: CASSFSAGELFF

v_call: TRBV5-5
j_call: TRBJ1-3
clone_size: many
d_call: .
cdr3_nt: TGTGCCAGCAGTCGGGCCGGAAACACCATATATTTT
cdr3_aa: CASSRAGNTIYF

v_call: TRBV11-3
j_call: TRBJ1-1
clone_size: .
d_call: .
cdr3_nt: TGTGCCAGCAGCGATCCGACACCATTTGAAGCTTTCTTT
cdr3_aa: CASSDPTPFEAFF

v_call: TRBV11-2
j_call: TRBJ2-5
clone_size: .
d_call: .
cdr3_nt: TGTGCCAGCAGCTTAGATCGGATCTCTTCCTTGGAGACCCAGTACTTC
cdr3_aa: CASSLDRISSLETQYF

v_call: TRBV6-5
j_call: TRBJ1-5
clone_size: few
d_call: TRBD1
cdr3_nt: TGTGCCAGCAGCCGGACAGGACTAGAGCAGCCCCAGCATTTT
cdr3_aa: CASSRTGLEQPQHF

v_call: TRBV30
j_call: TRBJ2-2
clone_size: .
d_call: TRBD1
cdr3_nt: TGTGCCGGAAAGGGACAGGGGGCTGCCGGGGAGCTGTTTTTT
cdr3_aa: CAGKGQGAAGELFF

v_call: TRBV7-2
j_call: TRBJ2-3
clone_size: .
d_call: .
cdr3_nt: TGTGCCAGCAGCTTAGCAGCGGGTCCCTGGGGACGAGCAGATACGCAGTATTTT
cdr3_aa: CASSLAAGPWGRADTQYF

v_call: TRBV20-1
j_call: TRBJ1-2
clone_size: .
d_call: TRBD1
cdr3_nt: TGCAGTGCTAGTTTCGGGGACAGGGCGACTTCTAACTATGGCTACACCTTC
cdr3_aa: CSASFGDRATSNYGYTF

v_call: TRBV15
j_call: TRBJ1-1
clone_size: few
d_call: .
cdr3_nt: TGTGCCACCAGCAGAGATCAATCGAATCGACAGCAAGCTTTCTTT
cdr3_aa: CATSRDQSNRQQAFF

v_call: TRBV5-1
j_call: TRBJ2-7
clone_size: few
d_call: TRBD2
cdr3_nt: TGCGCCAGCAGCGTAGGGAAGACTAGCGGTACCTACGAGCAGTACTTC
cdr3_aa: CASSVGKTSGTYEQYF

v_call: TRBV11-2
j_call: TRBJ2-2
clone_size: many
d_call: .
cdr3_nt: TGTGCCAGCAGCTTAGAACGGACCGGGGAGCTGTTTTTT
cdr3_aa: CASSLERTGELFF

v_call: TRBV12-3/TRBV12-4
j_call: TRBJ1-4
clone_size: .
d_call: .
cdr3_nt: TGTGCCAGCACCCCCGACGGTGCAACTAATGAAAAACTGTTTTTT
cdr3_aa: CASTPDGATNEKLFF

v_call: TRBV20-1
j_call: TRBJ2-3
clone_size: few
d_call: TRBD2
cdr3_nt: TGCAGTGCCTGTGTGGGGGGGAACACAGATACGCAGTATTTT
cdr3_aa: CSACVGGNTDTQYF

v_call: TRBV2
j_call: TRBJ2-1
clone_size: few
d_call: TRBD2
cdr3_nt: TGTGCCAGCAGTCCCGGGACTACAACATACAATGAGCAGTTCTTC
cdr3_aa: CASSPGTTTYNEQFF

v_call: TRBV6-2/TRBV6-3
j_call: TRBJ2-7
clone_size: .
d_call: .
cdr3_nt: TGTGCCAGCAGTTACGTGCCCTACGAGCAGTACTTC
cdr3_aa: CASSYVPYEQYF

v_call: TRBV29-1
j_call: TRBJ1-6
clone_size: .
d_call: .
cdr3_nt: TGCAGCGTTGCGGCCGCAAATAATTCACCCCTCCACTTT
cdr3_aa: CSVAAANNSPLHF

v_call: TRBV6-6
j_call: TRBJ2-3
clone_size: many
d_call: .
cdr3_nt: TGTGCCAGTGGGGCGGTCCAAAGTTTCTTCACAGATACGCAGTATTTT
cdr3_aa: CASGAVQSFFTDTQYF

v_call: TRBV27
j_call: TRBJ2-2
clone_size: .
d_call: .
cdr3_nt: TGTGCCAGCAGTTTTAGGGCTCTTACCGGCACCGGGGAGCTGTTTTTT
cdr3_aa: CASSFRALTGTGELFF

v_call: TRBV20-1
j_call: TRBJ2-2
clone_size: few
d_call: .
cdr3_nt: TGCAGTGCTAAGGGACACGCACCGCTGACGAACACCGGGGAGCTGTTTTTT
cdr3_aa: CSAKGHAPLTNTGELFF

v_call: TRBV19
j_call: TRBJ2-2
clone_size: .
d_call: TRBD1
cdr3_nt: TGTGCCAGTAGTTGGACAGGGGGTAACACCGGGGAGCTGTTTTTT
cdr3_aa: CASSWTGGNTGELFF

v_call: TRBV27
j_call: TRBJ2-7
clone_size: few
d_call: TRBD1
cdr3_nt: TGTGCCAGCAGGGGGACAGGGATCTACGAGCAGTACTTC
cdr3_aa: CASRGTGIYEQYF

v_call: TRBV11-2
j_call: TRBJ2-4
clone_size: .
d_call: .
cdr3_nt: TGTGCCAGCAGACCGCAGGCCCAAAACATTCAGTACTTC
cdr3_aa: CASRPQAQNIQYF

v_call: TRBV7-9
j_call: TRBJ1-1
clone_size: many
d_call: TRBD1
cdr3_nt: TGTGCCAGCAGCTCAACAGGGGTCACTGAAGCTTTCTTT
cdr3_aa: CASSSTGVTEAFF

v_call: TRBV27
j_call: TRBJ1-5
clone_size: many
d_call: .
cdr3_nt: TGTGCCAGCAGTTTTCGATTAGATAGCAATCAGCCCCAGCATTTT
cdr3_aa: CASSFRLDSNQPQHF

v_call: TRBV2
j_call: TRBJ2-4
clone_size: .
d_call: .
cdr3_nt: TGTGCCAGCAGGAAGGGGTCGAATGGAAACATTCAGTACTTC
cdr3_aa: CASRKGSNGNIQYF

v_call: TRBV5-6
j_call: TRBJ2-7
clone_size: many
d_call: .
cdr3_nt: TGTGCCAGCAGTCGCCGACCGCAGGGGACCTACGAGCAGTACTTC
cdr3_aa: CASSRRPQGTYEQYF

v_call: TRBV28
j_call: TRBJ1-2
clone_size: .
d_call: .
cdr3_nt: TGTGCCAGCAGTTCCCCAGGGAAGGGTTACTATGGCTACACCTTC
cdr3_aa: CASSSPGKGYYGYTF

v_call: TRBV18
j_call: TRBJ1-5
clone_size: few
d_call: .
cdr3_nt: TGTGCCAGCTCACCACGGGCCTCCCGAGTCCATCAGCCCCAGCATTTT
cdr3_aa: CASSPRASRVHQPQHF

v_call: TRBV5-1
j_call: TRBJ2-3
clone_size: many
d_call: .
cdr3_nt: TGCGCCAGCAGCCCCAGGGGGGCAGGGGGATTCGGAAGCACAGATACGCAGTATTTT
cdr3_aa: CASSPRGAGGFGSTDTQYF

v_call: TRBV19
j_call: TRBJ2-7
clone_size: few
d_call: TRBD1
cdr3_nt: TGTGCCAGTAGTATGTCCGGGACAGGGTTCGCGCACCAGTACTTC
cdr3_aa: CASSMSGTGFAHQYF

v_call: TRBV28
j_call: TRBJ1-2
clone_size: many
d_call: .
cdr3_nt: TGTGCCAGCAGTCCGGGGATCATCTATGGCTACACCTTC
cdr3_aa: CASSPGIIYGYTF

v_call: TRBV20-1
j_call: TRBJ2-3
clone_size: many
d_call: .
cdr3_nt: TGCAGTGCTCCCCCCGGGACGGTTCCCACAGATACGCAGTATTTT
cdr3_aa: CSAPPGTVPTDTQYF

v_call: TRBV5-1
j_call: TRBJ1-1
clone_size: few
d_call: .
cdr3_nt: TGCGCCAGCAGCTTGTTGGGGAGACAAGCTGAAGCTTTCTTT
cdr3_aa: CASSLLGRQAEAFF

v_call: TRBV6-2/TRBV6-3
j_call: TRBJ2-3
clone_size: .
d_call: TRBD2
cdr3_nt: TGTGCCGGGAGCGGGAGACCCACAGATACGCAGTATTTT
cdr3_aa: CAGSGRPTDTQYF

v_call: TRBV18
j_call: TRBJ2-3
clone_size: few
d_call: .
cdr3_nt: TGTGCCAGCTCACCGGGGAGAATGGATACGCAGTATTTT
cdr3_aa: CASSPGRMDTQYF

v_call: TRBV7-9
j_call: TRBJ2-1
clone_size: .
d_call: .
cdr3_nt: TGTGCCAGCAGTTTCACAACAGGGAGCTCCTACAATGAGCAGTTCTTC
cdr3_aa: CASSFTTGSSYNEQFF

v_call: TRBV29-1
j_call: TRBJ2-1
clone_size: .
d_call: .
cdr3_nt: TGCAGCGTTAAAGGGGGACGGGGTCATGGGAATGAGCAGTTCTTC
cdr3_aa: CSVKGGRGHGNEQFF

v_call: TRBV7-9
j_call: TRBJ1-4
clone_size: .
d_call: .
cdr3_nt: TGTGCCAGCAGCCCCGGCTGGGGGCTGTTTTTT
cdr3_aa: CASSPGWGLFF

v_call: TRBV5-1
j_call: TRBJ2-5
clone_size: few
d_call: .
cdr3_nt: TGCGCCAGCAGACTGGACCAAGAGACCCAGTACTTC
cdr3_aa: CASRLDQETQYF

v_call: TRBV30
j_call: TRBJ1-2
clone_size: once
d_call: .
cdr3_nt: TGTGCCTGGAGTGTAGTCCGTCAGGGCCCCCGCTACACCTTC
cdr3_aa: CAWSVVRQGPRYTF

v_call: TRBV12-3/TRBV12-4
j_call: TRBJ2-3
clone_size: .
d_call: .
cdr3_nt: TGTGCCAGCAGTTTAGGTGCAATCCTCAGCACAGATACGCAGTATTTT
cdr3_aa: CASSLGAILSTDTQYF

v_call: TRBV21-1
j_call: TRBJ2-6
clone_size: many
d_call: .
cdr3_nt: TGTGCCAGCCTCCGGGAATCTGGGGCCAACGTCCTGACTTTC
cdr3_aa: CASLRESGANVLTF

v_call: TRBV28
j_call: TRBJ1-5
clone_size: few
d_call: TRBD1
cdr3_nt: TGTGCCAGCAGGGTTGGACAGGGCAATCAGCCCCAGCATTTT
cdr3_aa: CASRVGQGNQPQHF

v_call: TRBV7-2
j_call: TRBJ2-1
clone_size: .
d_call: TRBD2
cdr3_nt: TGTGCCAGCAGCTTCCTAGCGGGACCATACAATGAGCAGTTCTTC
cdr3_aa: CASSFLAGPYNEQFF

v_call: TRBV12-3/TRBV12-4
j_call: TRBJ1-5
clone_size: many
d_call: .
cdr3_nt: TGTGCCAGCAGTTTGGGCGGGGACAATCAGCCCCAGCATTTT
cdr3_aa: CASSLGGDNQPQHF

v_call: TRBV5-1
j_call: TRBJ1-1
clone_size: many
d_call: .
cdr3_nt: TGCGCCAGCAGCCCTCCACCCATAGGGTGGGGCGGGAACACTGAAGCTTTCTTT
cdr3_aa: CASSPPPIGWGGNTEAFF

v_call: TRBV12-3/TRBV12-4
j_call: TRBJ1-5
clone_size: .
d_call: TRBD1
cdr3_nt: TGTGCCAGCAGTTTAAATTTGGGGGGACAGCGCAATCAGCCCCAGCATTTT
cdr3_aa: CASSLNLGGQRNQPQHF

v_call: TRBV29-1
j_call: TRBJ2-5
clone_size: few
d_call: .
cdr3_nt: TGCAGCCCCCGGGACTTACAAGAGACCCAGTACTTC
cdr3_aa: CSPRDLQETQYF

v_call: TRBV28
j_call: TRBJ2-5
clone_size: .
d_call: .
cdr3_nt: TGTGCCAGCAGTTTCGGGGGCCGGGAGACCCAGTACTTC
cdr3_aa: CASSFGGRETQYF

v_call: TRBV10-2
j_call: TRBJ2-5
clone_size: .
d_call: .
cdr3_nt: TGCGCCAGCAGCTTACTTTCGCAAGAGACCCAGTACTTC
cdr3_aa: CASSLLSQETQYF

v_call: TRBV29-1
j_call: TRBJ1-1
clone_size: few
d_call: .
cdr3_nt: TGCAGCGTGTGGGCGGGTGAAGCTTTCTTT
cdr3_aa: CSVWAGEAFF

v_call: TRBV29-1
j_call: TRBJ2-7
clone_size: .
d_call: .
cdr3_nt: TGCAGCGTTGAGTTGGGACACGGCTCCTACGAGCAGTACTTC
cdr3_aa: CSVELGHGSYEQYF

v_call: TRBV4-2
j_call: TRBJ2-1
clone_size: few
d_call: TRBD2
cdr3_nt: TGTGCCAGCAGCCAAGAAAGAAGGAGAGAGCGGGGCCTCTCCTACAATGAGCAGTTCTTC
cdr3_aa: CASSQERRRERGLSYNEQFF

v_call: TRBV20-1
j_call: TRBJ1-5
clone_size: many
d_call: TRBD1
cdr3_nt: TGCAGTGCTAGCAGACAGGGCAACCAGCCCCAGCATTTT
cdr3_aa: CSASRQGNQPQHF